Shown below are 18 T cell receptor beta chains from a single sample sequenced in a study of blood T cell repertoires in COVID-19. Here immunoSEQ multiplex PCR was the method, and the copy in TCRdb shows in-frame clones only, minus some. The top ten hold just over 8% of the sample, which has some 70,000 clones, around 86% seen once. The material sequenced was peripheral blood. The receptor set was obtained from a man aged 45-65 years with active COVID-19.

On this clone itself: The sample carries other DNA sequences with the same CDR3. The chain is built from TRBV7-9 and TRBJ2-3, with 13 nucleotides matching TRBD2. Germline V gene data show CDR1 as SEHNR and CDR2 as FQNEAQ (reference sequence). CDR3 length: 16 residues. V shed 3 bases and J 0 bases; nucleotides not matched to a gene: 0. For the CDR3, the DNA is TGTGCCAGCAGCTTGGGACTAGCGGGAAGCACAGATACGCAGTATTTT. Residues: CASSLGLAGSTDTQYF.

The gene calls are TRBV27 and TRBJ1-2, with 7 nucleotides matching TRBD1. The CDR3 extends over 14 amino acids. Trimming took 3 bases from V and 2 from J; bases not matched to a gene: 3. Per the germline V gene, CDR1 is MNHEY and CDR2 is SMNVEV (reference sequence). DNA of the CDR3: TGTGCCAGCAGTTTTCGGACAGGCAACTATGGCTACACCTTC. Translation gives CASSFRTGNYGYTF.

In its sample, this clone was seen once. The V call is TRBV7-2, the J call TRBJ1-3, with no clear D. Germline lookup yields CDR1 SGHTA and CDR2 FQGNSA. This CDR3 spans 16 amino acids. The V end lost 4 bases, the J end lost 2 bases, and 15 bases lay between the germline ends. The CDR3 region is CASSSYSRLPGNTIYF. Here the CDR3 DNA reads TGTGCCAGCAGCTCATATAGTCGTTTACCTGGAAACACCATATATTTT.

The J gene is TRBJ2-3, the V gene TRBV10-3, with D perhaps matching TRBD2 (5 bases). CDR1 is ENHRY, CDR2 SYGVKD, per germline. V was trimmed by 8 bases and J by 4 bases, leaving 16 bases between them. The CDR3 runs 14 residues. CDR3 nucleotide sequence: TGTGCCATCGGGGTTTCTAGCTCGGCAGATACGCAGTATTTT. It encodes CAIGVSSSADTQYF.

This chain uses TRBV10-3 with TRBJ1-1; 7 nucleotides agree with TRBD1. The CDR3 loop spans 15 amino acids. V was pared by 4 bases and J by 1 base, with 6 bases of the junction left unmatched. From germline, CDR1 is ENHRY and CDR2 SYGVKD. The CDR3: CAISGRTGANTEAFF. The CDR3, as DNA: TGTGCCATCAGTGGGCGGACAGGAGCGAACACTGAAGCTTTCTTT.

The gene calls are TRBV24-1 and TRBJ2-5; D may be TRBD1 (6 bases). The CDR3 is made up of 13 amino acids. V gave up 5 bases and J gave up 1 base, with 7 bases separating them. Germline V gene sequence: CDR1 KGHDR, CDR2 SFDVKD. As DNA, the CDR3 is TGTGCCACCAGTGGGGGGCCCCAAGAGACCCAGTACTTC. Amino acids: CATSGGPQETQYF.

The rearrangement uses TRBV19 and TRBJ2-4; D gene ambiguous. This CDR3 has 14 residues. Per the germline V gene, CDR1 is LNHDA and CDR2 is SQIVND (reference sequence). V was shortened by 4 bases and J by 0 bases, with 7 bases between the two germline ends. The DNA for the CDR3 is TGTGCCAGTAGTACAGAACTAGCCAAAAACATTCAGTACTTC. It yields the protein CASSTELAKNIQYF.

V usage is TRBV24-1 and J usage is TRBJ2-7, with TRBD1 matching over 8 bases. J was trimmed by 1 base and V by 8 bases; bases with no gene match: 9. CDR3 length: 15 amino acids. From germline, CDR1 is KGHDR and CDR2 SFDVKD. CDR3 bases: TGTGCCACCATTCCATACAGGGGGGCTTCCTACGAGCAGTACTTC. This sequence encodes CATIPYRGASYEQYF.

The chain employs TRBV18 and TRBJ2-5; the D is unclear. The CDR3 spans 15 residues. The V and J ends lost 3 bases and 1 base respectively, with 12 bases between them. Germline V gene data show CDR1 as KGHSH and CDR2 as LQKENI. The DNA of the CDR3 is TGTGCCAGCTCACCCGTTAGCCTCCGCCAAGAGACCCAGTACTTC. Protein: CASSPVSLRQETQYF.

The rearrangement uses TRBV27 and TRBJ1-5; possible D gene TRBD1, 5 bases. CDR3 length: 14 amino acids. V dropped 4 bases and J dropped 3 bases, with 10 bases sitting between them. Germline CDR1 reads MNHEY; CDR2 reads SMNVEV (reference sequence). DNA for the CDR3: TGTGCCAGCAGTTCTCAGGGTTTCAATCAGCCCCAGCATTTT. Translation gives CASSSQGFNQPQHF.

The chain is built from TRBV6-2 or TRBV6-3 and TRBJ1-2, with TRBD1 matching 8 bases. Germline CDR1 is MNHEY and CDR2 is SVGEGT. This CDR3 has 15 residues. The trim removed 2 bases at V and 4 bases at J, leaving 6 bases unmatched. CDR3 loop: CASSYPAGGTYGYTF. Written as DNA, the CDR3 is TGTGCCAGCAGTTACCCGGCAGGGGGCACCTATGGCTACACCTTC.

V is TRBV2 and J is TRBJ2-6; TRBD1 matches at 8 bases. The germline gives CDR1 SNHLY, CDR2 FYNNEI. The CDR3 has 17 amino acids. V lost 4 bases, J lost 1 base, and 6 bases stayed unmatched. DNA for the CDR3: TGTGCCAGCAGTGGGACAGGGCTTCAGTCTGGGGCCAACGTCCTGACTTTC. Residues: CASSGTGLQSGANVLTF.

In this sample, this clone turned up once. As DNA, the CDR3 is TGTGCCAGCAGTTTACAGGGGGACACTGAAGCTTTCTTT. This sequence encodes CASSLQGDTEAFF. This chain links TRBV27 with TRBJ1-1; 7 positions agree with TRBD1. CDR1 is MNHEY, CDR2 SMNVEV, per germline (reference sequence). V gave up 2 bases and J gave up 3 bases; unmatched junction bases: 0. The CDR3 covers 13 residues.

The gene calls are TRBV3-1 (or the pseudogene TRBV3-2) and TRBJ1-6; possible D gene TRBD1, 5 bases. V gave up 6 bases and J gave up 3 bases, with 9 bases separating them. The CDR3 extends over 14 amino acids. Germline-derived CDR1 and CDR2 are LGHDT and YNNKEL (reference sequence). CDR3 DNA sequence: TGTGCCAGCAGTAAACAGGACTATAATTCACCCCTCCACTTT. Its protein product is CASSKQDYNSPLHF.

The V and J genes are TRBV28 and TRBJ2-7; TRBD2 matches 9 bases. The CDR3 length is 13 residues. V lost 9 bases, J lost 0 bases, and 3 bases stayed unmatched. Germline loops: CDR1 MDHEN, CDR2 SYDVKM. Here the CDR3 DNA reads TGTGCCAGTTTAGCGGGGGCCTCCTACGAGCAGTACTTC. Translated, it gives CASLAGASYEQYF. The full variable domain, completed using reference TRBV28 and TRBJ2-7, is DVKVTQSSRYLVKRTGEKVFLECVQDMDHENMFWYRQDPGLGLRLIYFSYDVKMKEKGDIPEGYSVSREKKERFSLILESASTNQTSMYLCASLAGASYEQYFGPGTRLTVT.

The chain joins TRBV30 to TRBJ1-6; 10 positions agree with TRBD1. The germline V gene has CDR1 GTSNPN and CDR2 SVGIG (reference sequence). Germline trimming cut 8 bases from V and 13 bases from J; bases unmatched to any gene: 8. This CDR3 comprises 12 residues. The CDR3 DNA reads TGTGCCGGGGACAGGGGTGACGGGCCCCTCCACTTT. Its protein product is CAGDRGDGPLHF.

As concerns this clone: This specimen includes other DNA sequences encoding the same CDR3. The chain employs TRBV19 and TRBJ1-1, with D possibly being TRBD1 (5 bases). V was clipped by 3 bases and J by 2 bases, with 10 bases between them. Germline V gives CDR1 LNHDA, CDR2 SQIVND (reference sequence). This CDR3 is 14 amino acids long. CDR3 sequence (DNA): TGTGCCAGTAGTATCGGGCAGGGTAACACTGAAGCTTTCTTT. Amino acids: CASSIGQGNTEAFF.

The chain has TRBV29-1 and TRBJ2-7; possible D gene TRBD1, 6 bases. Per germline, CDR1 SQVTM and CDR2 ANQGSEA. The germline V and J ends were trimmed by 6 bases and 8 bases, with 11 bases remaining between them. This CDR3 region has 10 residues. This chain's CDR3 is CSVLGAQQYF. DNA of the CDR3: TGCAGCGTATTGGGGGCCCAGCAGTACTTC.